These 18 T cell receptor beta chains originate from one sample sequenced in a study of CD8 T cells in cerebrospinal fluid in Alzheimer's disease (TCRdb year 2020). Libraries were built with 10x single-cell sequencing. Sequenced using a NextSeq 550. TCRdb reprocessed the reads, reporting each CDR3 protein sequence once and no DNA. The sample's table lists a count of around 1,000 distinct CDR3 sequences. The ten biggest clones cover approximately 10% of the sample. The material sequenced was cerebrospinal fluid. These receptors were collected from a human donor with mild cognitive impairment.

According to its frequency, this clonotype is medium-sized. The CDR3: CASSSGITNSPLHF. This chain joins TRBV2 and TRBJ1-6; TCRdb's D call of TRBD1 is untestable without DNA. This CDR3 is built from 14 residues. Germline V gene lookup returns CDR1 SNHLY and CDR2 FYNNEI.

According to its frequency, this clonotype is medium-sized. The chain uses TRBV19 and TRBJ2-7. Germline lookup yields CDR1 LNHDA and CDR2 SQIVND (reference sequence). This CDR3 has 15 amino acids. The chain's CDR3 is CASSIDIEPTYEQYF.

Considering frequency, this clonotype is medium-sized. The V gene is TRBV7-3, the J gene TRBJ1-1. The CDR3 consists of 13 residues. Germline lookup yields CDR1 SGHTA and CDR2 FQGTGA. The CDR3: CASSLRPNTEAFF. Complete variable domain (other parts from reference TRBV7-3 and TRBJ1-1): GAGVSQTPSNKVTEKGKYVELRCDPISGHTALYWYRQSLGQGPEFLIYFQGTGAADDSGLPNDRFFAVRPEGSVSTLKIQRTERGDSAVYLCASSLRPNTEAFFGQGTRLTVV.

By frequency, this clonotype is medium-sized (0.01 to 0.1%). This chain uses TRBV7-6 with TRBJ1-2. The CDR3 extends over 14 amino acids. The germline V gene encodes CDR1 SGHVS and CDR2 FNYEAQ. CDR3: CASRLRDTRAGYTF.

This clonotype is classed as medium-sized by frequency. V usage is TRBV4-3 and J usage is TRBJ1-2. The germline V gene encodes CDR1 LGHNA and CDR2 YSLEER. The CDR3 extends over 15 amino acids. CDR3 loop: CASSQGGAASYGYTF.

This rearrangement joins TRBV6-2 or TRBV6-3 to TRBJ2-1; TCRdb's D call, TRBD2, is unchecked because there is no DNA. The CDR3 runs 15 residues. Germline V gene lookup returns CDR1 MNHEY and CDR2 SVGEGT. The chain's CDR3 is CASSVTSGGAVGQFF.

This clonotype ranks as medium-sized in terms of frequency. CDR3 residues: CASSLGQGNEKLFF. The chain joins TRBV5-1 to TRBJ1-4; TCRdb's D gene call, TRBD1, goes unchecked for lack of DNA. Germline V lookup: CDR1 SGHRS, CDR2 YFSETQ. The CDR3 is 14 residues long.

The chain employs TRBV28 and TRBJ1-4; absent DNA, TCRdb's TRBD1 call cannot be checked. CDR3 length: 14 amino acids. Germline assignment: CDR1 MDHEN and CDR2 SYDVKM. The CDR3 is CASSLPGDSKKLFF.

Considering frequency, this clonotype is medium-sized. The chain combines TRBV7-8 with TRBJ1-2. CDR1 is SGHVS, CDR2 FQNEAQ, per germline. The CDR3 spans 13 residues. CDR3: CASSSADTYGYTF.

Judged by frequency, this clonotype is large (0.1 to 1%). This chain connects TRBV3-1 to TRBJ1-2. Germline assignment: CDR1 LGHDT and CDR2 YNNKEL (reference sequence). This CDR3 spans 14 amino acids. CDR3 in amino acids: CASSHPLQGRGYTF.

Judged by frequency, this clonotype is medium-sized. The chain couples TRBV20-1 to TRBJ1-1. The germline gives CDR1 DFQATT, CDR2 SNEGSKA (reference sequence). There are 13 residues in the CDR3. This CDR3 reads CSAQTVRNTEAFF.

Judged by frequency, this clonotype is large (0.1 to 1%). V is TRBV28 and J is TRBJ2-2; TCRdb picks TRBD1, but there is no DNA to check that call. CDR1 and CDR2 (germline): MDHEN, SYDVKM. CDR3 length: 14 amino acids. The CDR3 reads CASIPTGHAGELFF.

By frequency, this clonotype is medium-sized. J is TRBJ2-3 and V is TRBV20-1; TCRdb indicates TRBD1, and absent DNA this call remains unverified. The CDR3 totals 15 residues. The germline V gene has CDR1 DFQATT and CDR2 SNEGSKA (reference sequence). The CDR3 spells CSAIIRGPTPDTQYF.

The chain's CDR3 is CASSLGQGTSEKLFF. The genes are TRBV5-5 and TRBJ1-4; TCRdb's D call of TRBD1 is untestable without DNA. In germline, CDR1 is SGHKS, CDR2 YYEKEE (reference sequence). This CDR3 comprises 15 residues.

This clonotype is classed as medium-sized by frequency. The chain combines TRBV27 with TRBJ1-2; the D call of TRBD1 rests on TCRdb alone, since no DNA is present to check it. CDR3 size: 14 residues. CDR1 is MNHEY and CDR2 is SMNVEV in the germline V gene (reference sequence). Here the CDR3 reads CASSPGQGFSGYTF.

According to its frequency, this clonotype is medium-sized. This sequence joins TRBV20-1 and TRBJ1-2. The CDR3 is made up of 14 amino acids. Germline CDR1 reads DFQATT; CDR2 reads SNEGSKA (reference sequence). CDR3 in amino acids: CSARDREGMAGYTF.

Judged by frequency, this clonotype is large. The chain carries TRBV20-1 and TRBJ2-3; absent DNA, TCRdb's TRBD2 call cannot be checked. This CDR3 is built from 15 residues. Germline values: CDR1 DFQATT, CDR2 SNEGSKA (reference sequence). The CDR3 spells CSATLDGGATDTQYF.

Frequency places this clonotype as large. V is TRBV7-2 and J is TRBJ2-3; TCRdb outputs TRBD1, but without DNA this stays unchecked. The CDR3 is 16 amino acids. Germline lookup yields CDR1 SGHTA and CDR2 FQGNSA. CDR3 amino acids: CASSLVSTGSTDTQYF.